A single sample is the source of the 4 T cell receptor beta chains below, sequenced in a study of T cell repertoires in cytomegalovirus infection. MiXCR, applied by TCRdb to the reads, yields one record per CDR3 protein. The table shows almost 550,000 distinct CDR3 sequences, with more than 15% occurring only once. Sample: CD8+ T cells from PBMCs. These receptors originate from a human donor in good health (CMV status not recorded). Some clones in this sample may be carry-over from other donors' samples.

This clonotype was found many times. This rearrangement joins TRBV6-5 to TRBJ2-7; TRBD1 or TRBD2 may be the D gene (6 bases each). Trimming left V 0 bases short and J 3 bases short, with 15 bases between. The CDR3 covers 16 residues. Germline CDR1 MNHEY, CDR2 SVGAGI. CDR3 residues: CASSYSSGAAVYEQYF. CDR3 in DNA: TGTGCCAGCAGTTACTCGTCGGGGGCAGCGGTCTACGAGCAGTACTTC.

J is TRBJ2-2 and V is TRBV9; a weak D match, TRBD1 (8 bases). The CDR3 sequence is 16 residues long. V dropped 4 bases and J dropped 5 bases, with 18 bases sitting between them. Per the germline V gene, CDR1 is SGDLS and CDR2 is YYNGEE. The CDR3: CASSSRTGRGTGELFF. The CDR3, as DNA: TGTGCCAGCAGCTCGCGGACAGGGCGGGGGACCGGGGAGCTGTTTTTT.

This clonotype was picked up a small number of times. J is TRBJ2-1 and V is TRBV6-5, with TRBD2 matching 9 bases. CDR1 is MNHEY and CDR2 is SVGAGI in the germline V gene. V shed 2 bases, J shed 8 bases, and the junction held 4 bases outside the gene matches. This CDR3 is built from 14 residues. The CDR3 DNA follows: TGTGCCAGCAGTTACGCGACTAGCGGCGATGAGCAGTTCTTC. This sequence encodes CASSYATSGDEQFF.

This clonotype was observed a few times. This rearrangement joins TRBV24-1 to TRBJ2-7; D is perhaps TRBD1 or TRBD2 (6 bases each). The length of the CDR3 is 14 residues. CDR1 and CDR2 (germline): KGHDR, SFDVKD. Trimming stripped 5 bases from V and 0 bases from J, with 10 bases between. The CDR3 region has the DNA TGTGCCACCAGTGGGCCGGGGGCCTCCTACGAGCAGTACTTC. Translation: CATSGPGASYEQYF.